Sequencing of this T cell receptor beta chain was carried out in a study of shared clonotypes between healthy human individuals. Study summary: The composition of the donors was a couple of women and a few men aged 18 to 49. Used for every donor were three CD4 naive, three CD4 memory, two CD8 naive and one CD8 memory plate. Whole-study findings and limits: Memory subsets had estimated richness that was generally smaller than that of naive subsets.

Sequencing used immunoSEQ multiplex PCR; TCRdb keeps in-frame clones, though not all of them. The sample shows millions of clones, approximately 94% of them seen only once. Germline V gives CDR1 SGHRS, CDR2 YFSETQ. The CDR3 has 14 residues. V lost 4 bases and J 3 bases, leaving 13 bases between the germline ends. CD45RO-negative, CCR7-positively selected cells formed the naive CD8 fraction, excluding terminally differentiated effector memory CD45RA+ cells. About this clone itself: Its antigen is unidentified.

The sample was naive CD8+ T cells sorted from blood. The gene calls are TRBV5-1 and TRBJ1-1; no firm D call. This sequence originates from a man aged 18 to 35 in good health. The CDR3, as DNA: TGCGCCAGCAGCCCCGGGGAGGCACACACTGAAGCTTTCTTT. This codes for CASSPGEAHTEAFF.